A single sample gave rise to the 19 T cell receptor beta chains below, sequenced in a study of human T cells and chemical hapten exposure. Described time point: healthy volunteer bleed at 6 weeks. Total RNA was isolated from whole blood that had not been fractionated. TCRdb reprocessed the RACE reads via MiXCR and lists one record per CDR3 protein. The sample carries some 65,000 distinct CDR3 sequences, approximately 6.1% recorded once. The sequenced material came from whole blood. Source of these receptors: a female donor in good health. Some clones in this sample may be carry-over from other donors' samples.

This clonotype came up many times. In nucleotides, the CDR3 is TGTGCCAGCAGTTCCGACAGGGGGCAAGAGACCCAGTACTTC. It translates to CASSSDRGQETQYF. V usage is TRBV28 and J usage is TRBJ2-5; TRBD1 agrees at 9 bases. The V gene's germline CDR1 is MDHEN and CDR2 SYDVKM. CDR3 length equals 14 residues. The trim removed 4 bases at V and 2 bases at J, leaving 2 bases unmatched.

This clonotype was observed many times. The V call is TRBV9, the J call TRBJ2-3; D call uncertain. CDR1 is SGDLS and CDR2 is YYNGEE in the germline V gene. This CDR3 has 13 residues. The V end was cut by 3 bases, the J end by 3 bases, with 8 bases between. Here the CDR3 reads CASSGARTDTQYF. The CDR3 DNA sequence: TGTGCCAGCAGCGGAGCGCGTACAGATACGCAGTATTTT.

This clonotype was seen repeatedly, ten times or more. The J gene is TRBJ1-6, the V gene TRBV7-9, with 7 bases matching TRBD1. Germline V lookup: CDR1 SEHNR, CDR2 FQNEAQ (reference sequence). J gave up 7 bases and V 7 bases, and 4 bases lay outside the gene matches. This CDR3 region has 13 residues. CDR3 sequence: CASISGGNSPLHF. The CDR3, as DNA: TGTGCCAGCATCTCAGGGGGAAATTCACCCCTCCACTTT.

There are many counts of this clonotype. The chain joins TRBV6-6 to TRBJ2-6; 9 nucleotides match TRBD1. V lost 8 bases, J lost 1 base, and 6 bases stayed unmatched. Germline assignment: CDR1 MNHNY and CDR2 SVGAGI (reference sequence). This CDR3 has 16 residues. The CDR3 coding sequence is TGTGCCAGCTGGGACAGGGCCGGGTCTGGGGCCAACGTCCTGACTTTC. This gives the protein CASWDRAGSGANVLTF.

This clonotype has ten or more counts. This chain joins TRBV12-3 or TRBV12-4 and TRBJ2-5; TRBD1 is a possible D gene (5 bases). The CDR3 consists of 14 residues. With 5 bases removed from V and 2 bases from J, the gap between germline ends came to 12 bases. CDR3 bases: TGTGCCAGCAGTACGCCAGACAGTCAAGAGACCCAGTACTTC. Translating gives CASSTPDSQETQYF.

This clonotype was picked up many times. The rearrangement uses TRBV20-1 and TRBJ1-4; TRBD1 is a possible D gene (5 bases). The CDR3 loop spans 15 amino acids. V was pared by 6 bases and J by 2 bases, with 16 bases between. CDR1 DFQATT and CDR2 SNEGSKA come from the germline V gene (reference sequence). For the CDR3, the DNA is TGCAGTGCCCCCCGGGGGTACGGTACTAATGAAAAACTGTTTTTT. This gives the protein CSAPRGYGTNEKLFF.

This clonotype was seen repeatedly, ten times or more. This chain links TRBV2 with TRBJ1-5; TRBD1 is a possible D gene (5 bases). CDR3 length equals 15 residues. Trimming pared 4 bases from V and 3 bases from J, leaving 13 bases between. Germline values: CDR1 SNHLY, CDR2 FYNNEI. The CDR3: CASSGRGRNNQPQHF. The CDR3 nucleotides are TGTGCCAGCAGTGGGCGGGGACGAAACAATCAGCCCCAGCATTTT.

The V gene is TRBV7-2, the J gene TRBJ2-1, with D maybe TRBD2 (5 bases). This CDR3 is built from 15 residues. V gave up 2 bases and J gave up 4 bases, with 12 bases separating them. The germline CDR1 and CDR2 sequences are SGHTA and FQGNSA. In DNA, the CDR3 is TGTGCCAGCAGCTTACCGGTGGGAGCTTACAATGAGCAGTTCTTC. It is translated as CASSLPVGAYNEQFF. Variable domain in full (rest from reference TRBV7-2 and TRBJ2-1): GAGVSQSPSNKVTEKGKDVELRCDPISGHTALYWYRQSLGQGLEFLIYFQGNSAPDKSGLPSDRFSAERTGGSVSTLTIQRTQQEDSAVYLCASSLPVGAYNEQFFGPGTRLTVL.

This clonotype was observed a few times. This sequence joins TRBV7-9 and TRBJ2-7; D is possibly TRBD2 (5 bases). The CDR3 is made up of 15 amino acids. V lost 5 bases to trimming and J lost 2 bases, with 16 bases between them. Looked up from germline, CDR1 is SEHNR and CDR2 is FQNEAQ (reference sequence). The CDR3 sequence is CASSPTSIMAYEQYF. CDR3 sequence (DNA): TGTGCCAGCAGCCCTACTAGTATCATGGCCTACGAGCAGTACTTC.

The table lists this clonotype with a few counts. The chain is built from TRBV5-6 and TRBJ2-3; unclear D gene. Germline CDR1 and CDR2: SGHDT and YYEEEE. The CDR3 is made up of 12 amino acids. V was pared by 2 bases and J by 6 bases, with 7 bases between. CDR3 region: CASSFESDTQYF. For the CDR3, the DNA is TGTGCCAGCAGCTTCGAATCGGATACGCAGTATTTT.

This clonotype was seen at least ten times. DNA for the CDR3: TGTGCCAGCAGTTCCCCCACCCCGAGGTCTGGAAACACCATATATTTT. Amino acid sequence: CASSSPTPRSGNTIYF. The chain links TRBV28 to TRBJ1-3; D remains unclear. Per the germline V gene, CDR1 is MDHEN and CDR2 is SYDVKM. The CDR3 length is 16 residues. V was trimmed by 4 bases and J by 1 base, leaving 14 bases between them.

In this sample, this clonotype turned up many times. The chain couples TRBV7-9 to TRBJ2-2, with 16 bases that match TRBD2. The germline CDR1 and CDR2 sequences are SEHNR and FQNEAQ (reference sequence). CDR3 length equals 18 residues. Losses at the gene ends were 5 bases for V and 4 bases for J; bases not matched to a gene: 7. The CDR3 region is CASSHPGLAGGVTGELFF. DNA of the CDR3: TGTGCCAGCAGCCATCCGGGACTAGCGGGAGGGGTCACCGGGGAGCTGTTTTTT.

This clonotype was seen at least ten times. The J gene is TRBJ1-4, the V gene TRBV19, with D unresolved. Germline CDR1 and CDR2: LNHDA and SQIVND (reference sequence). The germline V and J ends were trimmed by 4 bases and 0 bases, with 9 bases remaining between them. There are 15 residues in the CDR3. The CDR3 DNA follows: TGTGCCAGTAGTACCTCGTATGCAACTAATGAAAAACTGTTTTTT. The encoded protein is CASSTSYATNEKLFF.

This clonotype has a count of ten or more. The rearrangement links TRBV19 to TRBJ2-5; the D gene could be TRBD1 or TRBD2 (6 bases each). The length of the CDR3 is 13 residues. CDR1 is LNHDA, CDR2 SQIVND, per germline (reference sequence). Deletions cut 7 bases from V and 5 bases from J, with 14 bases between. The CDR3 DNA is TGTGCCAGTACGGGGGCGGAGGAGGAGACCCAGTACTTC. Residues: CASTGAEEETQYF.

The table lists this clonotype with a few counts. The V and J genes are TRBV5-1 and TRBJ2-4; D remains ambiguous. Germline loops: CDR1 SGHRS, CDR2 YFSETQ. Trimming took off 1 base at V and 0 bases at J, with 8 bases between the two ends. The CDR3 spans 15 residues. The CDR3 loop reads CASSLFSVAKNIQYF. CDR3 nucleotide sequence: TGCGCCAGCAGCTTGTTCTCGGTAGCCAAAAACATTCAGTACTTC.

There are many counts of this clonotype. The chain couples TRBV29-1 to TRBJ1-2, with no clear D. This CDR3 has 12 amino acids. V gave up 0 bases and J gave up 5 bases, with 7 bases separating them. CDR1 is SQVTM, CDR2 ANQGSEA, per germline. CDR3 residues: CSVEERIYGYTF. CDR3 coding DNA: TGCAGCGTTGAAGAGCGGATATATGGCTACACCTTC.

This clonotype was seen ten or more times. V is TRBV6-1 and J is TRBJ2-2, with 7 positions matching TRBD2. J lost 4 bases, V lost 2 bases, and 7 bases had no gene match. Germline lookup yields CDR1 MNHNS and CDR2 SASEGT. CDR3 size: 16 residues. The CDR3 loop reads CASSETGRAITGELFF. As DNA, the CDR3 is TGTGCCAGCAGTGAAACTGGGAGGGCCATCACCGGGGAGCTGTTTTTT.

Written as DNA, the CDR3 is TGCGCCAGCAGCCGGGGCCGGGACAGCTCCTACGAGCAGTACTTC. Its translation: CASSRGRDSSYEQYF. This chain links TRBV4-3 with TRBJ2-7; 7 bases are shared with TRBD1. There are 15 residues in the CDR3. Germline CDR1 LGHNA, CDR2 YSLEER. Unmatched junction bases numbered 6, after V lost 4 bases and J lost 0 bases.

CDR3 protein: CASSFEKGWGANVLTF. CDR3 sequence (DNA): TGCGCCAGCAGCTTTGAAAAGGGGTGGGGGGCCAACGTCCTGACTTTC. The gene calls are TRBV5-1 and TRBJ2-6, with D possibly TRBD1 on 5 matching bases. V shed 2 bases and J shed 4 bases, with 13 bases lying between them. Per the germline V gene, CDR1 is SGHRS and CDR2 is YFSETQ. CDR3 size: 16 residues. The full variable domain, completed using reference TRBV5-1 and TRBJ2-6, is KAGVTQTPRYLIKTRGQQVTLSCSPISGHRSVSWYQQTPGQGLQFLFEYFSETQRNKGNFPGRFSGRQFSNSRSEMNVSTLELGDSALYLCASSFEKGWGANVLTFGAGSRLTVL.